This TCR beta chain was found in a study of T cells expressing NK-cell markers. About the research overall: Researchers got TCR beta repertoires out of sorted CD3+CD56+NKG2C+, CD3+CD56+NKG2C- and CD3+CD56-NKG2C+ T cells.

5'RACE template switching with UMIs generated TCR beta cDNA. TCRdb re-called the 5' RACE reads, yielding one record per CDR3 amino acid sequence without DNA. This specimen shows roughly 120,000 distinct CDR3 sequences; the ten leading clones hold roughly 18%. Germline values: CDR1 SGHAT, CDR2 FQNNGV. This CDR3 spans 19 amino acids. On this clonotype: Its specificity is not known.

Broader study findings: The study found these clonotypes also leading the CD3+CD56-NKG2C+ fraction in a few donors.

This receptor was taken from a woman between 18 and 69 years old in good health. V gene TRBV11-2 combines with J gene TRBJ2-3; TCRdb's D gene call, TRBD2, goes unchecked for lack of DNA. Sequenced: blood T cells: a sorted CD56 or NKG2C T cell subset, CD4+ or CD8+ T cells, or bulk PBMC T cells (not recorded which). This chain's CDR3 is CASSFPLAGLNPGPDTQYF. Complete variable domain (other parts from reference TRBV11-2 and TRBJ2-3): EAGVAQSPRYKIIEKRQSVAFWCNPISGHATLYWYQQILGQGPKLLIQFQNNGVVDDSQLPKDRFSAERLKGVDSTLKIQPAKLEDSAVYLCASSFPLAGLNPGPDTQYFGPGTRLTVL.